This TCR beta chain was recorded in a study of persistence of HIV-infected CD4 T cells. General observations from the study: CMV- and Gag-responding cells had lower TCRbeta richness than CD3/CD28-responding cells.

Germline CDR1 and CDR2: MNHNY and SVGAGI (reference sequence). The CDR3 extends over 15 amino acids. Trimming stripped 4 bases from V and 2 bases from J, with 11 bases between. Remarks on this clone: Antigen specificity is unknown.

The libraries were made with immunoSEQ version 4 in survey mode. Each sample used up to about 1 ug genomic DNA diluted to approximately 9.2 ng/uL. The method was immunoSEQ multiplex PCR; TCRdb's version includes in-frame clones alone and lacks a portion of them. The repertoire holds about 32,000 clones, with roughly three quarters as singletons. Overlapping HIV-1 Gag 15-mer peptides at around 0.91 ug per peptide per mL were used. Responding CD4+ T cells were sorted by upregulation of both CD40 ligand and CD69. The source was CD4+ T cells sorted from PBMCs after roughly 18-hour stimulation, collected from a patient who received antiretroviral therapy. This sequence originates from an adult man with HIV who was CMV-seropositive. The chain has TRBV6-6 and TRBJ2-2, with D perhaps matching TRBD1 (6 bases). The CDR3 loop reads CASSSRGVNTGELFF. In DNA form, the CDR3 reads TGTGCCAGCAGTTCCAGGGGCGTTAACACCGGGGAGCTGTTTTTT.